Sequencing of this T cell receptor beta chain was carried out in a study of identical twins (dated by TCRdb to the mid-2010s). The study in broad terms: The study deep-sequenced TCR alpha and beta repertoires from monozygotic twins, unrelated adults of various ages and cord blood to test whether fetal clonotypes persist. To rule out contamination, replicate twin experiments were performed at different times with different library preparation protocols. Broad study findings and their caveats: Compared with coincidental sharing between unrelated individuals, out-of-frame TCR alpha sequences shared between twins had an excess of sequences with low generation probability. Conclusions relied on cross-sectional statistical analysis, since the same donors could not be followed over many years. Zero-insertion analyses could be partly confounded by invariant T cells such as MAIT and iNKT, though diverse VJ usage argued against such confounding for most clonotypes. In monozygotic twins, out-of-frame TCR alpha sharing was systematically underestimated by recombination models, although the models agreed with sharing between unrelated individuals. A weaker excess of twin sharing was found in beta out-of-frame sequences because the signal-to-noise ratio was lowered by fewer shared sequences. Abundant cord blood beta clonotypes had fewer insertions, young adult naive repertoires showed a similar but weaker trend, and memory repertoires showed no such trend.

CDR3 length: 14 amino acids, cysteine to phenylalanine. The only DNA kept is the CDR3, 42 bases in frame from the first base. CDR1 is given as LGHDT and CDR2 as YNNKEL, both from the germline V gene (reference sequence). V and J are truncated by 2 bases and 3 bases respectively, leaving an intervening sequence of 8 bases. Every donor was a healthy Caucasian. The twin cohort consisted of three pairs of female monozygotic twins, all aged about 18 to 30 years. CD4+ and CD8+ T cell populations were isolated with positive isolation kits from Invitrogen. This clonotype was found a few times. Its target antigen remains unknown. Within one base of it there is no much larger clone, and no base qualities were kept. Library creation used 5' RACE. For sequencing, an Illumina HiSeq 2000 was employed. Template switching introduced a universal primer binding site; the final cDNA contained a unique molecular identifier, enabling accurate counting of TCR cDNA molecules. Specific primers in the conserved constant-segment region were used to synthesize first-strand cDNA for the TCR alpha and beta chains. To control for contamination, each cDNA library was double barcoded with a SMART-Mk sample barcode plus Illumina barcodes. TruSeq adapter sequences, together with Illumina sample barcodes, were added in two successive PCR steps. The Illumina HiSeq platform was used with custom primers to sequence TCR alpha and beta cDNA libraries. As for how the authors treated the data: MiGEC was used to process raw reads and extract unique molecular identifiers, and MiXCR was used to find CDR3 positions. For each individual, recombination models were inferred using an EM algorithm with the repgenHMM and IGoR tools. The tcR package in R was used for shared clonotype analysis, with sharing normalized by the product of cloneset sizes. Out-of-frame nonproductive sequences were analyzed to study raw recombination free of thymic and clonal selection effects. The public sequencing data were trimmed at Q25 with fastp and processed into clonotypes with MiXCR by TCRdb, which kept only in-frame beta chains. Merged by CDR3 protein, the rows form single entries marked with the most common genes and DNA. For this entry, the V and J calls and clone size follow TCRdb and not the study's own pipeline. Counted in this sample were roughly 500,000 distinct CDR3 sequences; 22% of them appeared once. The top ten hold around 0.9% of the sample.

These sequences were also reported in another study, on T cells expressing NK-cell markers. The second source states: Three sorted T-cell subsets (CD3+CD56+NKG2C+, CD3+CD56+NKG2C- and CD3+CD56-NKG2C+) from seven to nine donors had their TCR beta-chain repertoires profiled. Among the eight sequenced donors, only one was HCMV-seronegative, while the other seven were HCMV-seropositive. To restrict sorting to alphabetaTCR-expressing T cells, an anti-gammadeltaTCR antibody was added in several experiments. In six donors, the dominant CD3+CD56+NKG2C+ clonotypes ranked among the top 10 CD8+ clonotypes, making up roughly 1.0-7.0% of CD8+ T cells. Those dominant clonotypes were again the most abundant among CD3+CD56-NKG2C+ cells in several donors, at roughly 25-60.1%. Whether the expanded NKG2C-expressing T cell clones were specific for HCMV antigens was left unclear. All eight donors whose samples were sequenced were randomly selected healthy volunteers, three of them men and five women. HCMV serostatus was determined by detecting HCMV-specific IgG in serum with a commercial ELISA kit. MIGEC handled demultiplexing of the reads and grouping by UMI, while MiTCR was used to assemble and quantify clonotypes. To exclude erroneous sequences, any TCR cDNA sequence not supported by at least two reads was discarded. The tcR package was used for downstream repertoire analysis, with clonotypes matched between fractions based on CDR3 nucleotide sequence plus V segment. VDJmatch was used to annotate antigen specificity against VDJdb, with one amino acid substitution in CDR3 allowed.

This sequence originates from a woman between 18 and 29 years old in good health. The chain is assembled from TRBV3-1 and TRBJ2-1; the D gene is unclear. Material for sequencing was CD4+ T cells sorted from blood. CDR3 protein: CASSQNEYYNEQFF. In nucleotide form, the sequence is TGTGCCAGCAGCCAAAATGAGTACTACAATGAGCAGTTCTTC.